The next 29 T cell receptor beta chains were all read from a single sample in a study of cytomegalovirus exposure and HLA in healthy donors. Some clones are missing from TCRdb's copy, which holds only in-frame ones; the method was immunoSEQ multiplex PCR. The repertoire includes 75,000 to 90,000 clones, 85% to 95% of them detected once, and more than 0.6% sits in the top ten. Sequences were obtained from PBMCs. These receptor sequences come from a woman between 18 and 30 years old in good health and CMV-seronegative.

The chain employs TRBV18 and TRBJ2-6, with 10 bases matching TRBD1. Germline values: CDR1 KGHSH, CDR2 LQKENI. The CDR3 consists of 19 residues. The V segment lost 3 bases and the J segment 0 bases; nucleotides outside the gene matches: 8. The CDR3 reads CASSPWDRGILSGANVLTF. The CDR3, as DNA: TGTGCCAGCTCACCTTGGGACAGGGGAATCCTCTCTGGGGCCAACGTCCTGACTTTC.

The chain links TRBV18 to TRBJ1-1, with 7 bases lining up with TRBD1. Trimming removed 3 bases from V and 8 bases from J; junction bases left unmatched: 6. The CDR3 has 13 residues. Germline V gene data show CDR1 as KGHSH and CDR2 as LQKENI. CDR3 region: CASSPDRAEEAFF. The CDR3 DNA follows: TGTGCCAGCTCACCCGACAGGGCGGAAGAAGCTTTCTTT. Full variable domain (remainder filled in from reference TRBV18 and TRBJ1-1): NAGVMQNPRHLVRRRGQEARLRCSPMKGHSHVYWYRQLPEEGLKFMVYLQKENIIDESGMPKERFSAEFPKEGPSILRIQQVVRGDSAAYFCASSPDRAEEAFFGQGTRLTVV.

This clone ranks as medium-sized (0.01 to 0.1%). This sequence joins TRBV6-1 and TRBJ1-1, with D perhaps matching TRBD1 (5 bases). Germline CDR1 reads MNHNS; CDR2 reads SASEGT. The CDR3 runs to 15 residues. V was clipped by 3 bases and J by 5 bases, with 16 bases between them. DNA of the CDR3: TGTGCCAGCAGTGACCAGGCAGGGCAGAGTACTGAAGCTTTCTTT. Residues: CASSDQAGQSTEAFF.

This chain joins TRBV27 and TRBJ2-5; possibly TRBD1 for D (5 bases). V lost 5 bases, J lost 5 bases, and 15 bases lay in between. Germline lookup yields CDR1 MNHEY and CDR2 SMNVEV (reference sequence). The CDR3 has 14 residues. For the CDR3, the DNA is TGTGCCAGCAGTGCTAACTCTAAGGGGGAGACCCAGTACTTC. This gives the protein CASSANSKGETQYF.

This chain joins TRBV28 and TRBJ2-7, with D possibly being TRBD2 (6 bases). Per the germline V gene, CDR1 is MDHEN and CDR2 is SYDVKM. CDR3 length: 13 residues. V lost 3 bases and J lost 2, with 8 bases in between. CDR3 region: CASSLREPYEQYF. The CDR3 bases are TGTGCCAGCAGTTTGCGGGAACCCTACGAGCAGTACTTC.

This sequence joins TRBV7-2 and TRBJ1-5, with D possibly being TRBD1 (6 bases). The germline V gene has CDR1 SGHTA and CDR2 FQGNSA. This CDR3 spans 16 amino acids. The V gene lost 5 bases and the J gene lost 2 bases, with 16 bases spanning the gap. CDR3 residues: CASSTRGGAGNQPQHF. DNA of the CDR3: TGTGCCAGCAGCACCAGAGGGGGTGCGGGCAATCAGCCCCAGCATTTT.

As to this clone: The junction departs from germline at one end; a sequencing error may be responsible. The chain employs TRBV13 and TRBJ1-4; 7 positions match TRBD1. CDR1 and CDR2 from the germline V gene are PRHDT and FYEKMQ (reference sequence). This CDR3 region has 14 residues. CDR3 loop: CASSLGGAGEKLFF. In DNA, the CDR3 is TGTGCCAGCAGTTTAGGGGGCGCGGGTGAAAAACTGTTTTTT.

This clone has only one observation. The chain uses TRBV7-6 and TRBJ2-7; no reliable D call. Germline CDR1 reads SGHVS; CDR2 reads FNYEAQ. The ends were cut back, 0 bases at V and 2 bases at J, with 5 bases in the middle. This CDR3 contains 13 residues. In DNA form, the CDR3 reads TGTGCCAGCAGCTTAGCCCAAACCTACGAGCAGTACTTC. Residues: CASSLAQTYEQYF.

This clone came up once. The chain employs TRBV7-2 and TRBJ2-7; TRBD2 aligns across 11 bases. This CDR3 is 18 amino acids long. Germline lookup yields CDR1 SGHTA and CDR2 FQGNSA. Germline trimming cut 1 base from V and 5 bases from J; bases unmatched to any gene: 13. CDR3 amino acids: CASSLGPVSGRVRHEQYF. The CDR3 DNA sequence: TGTGCCAGCAGCTTAGGGCCCGTTAGCGGGAGGGTGCGCCACGAGCAGTACTTC.

This rearrangement joins TRBV10-3 to TRBJ2-5; a possible D gene is TRBD1 (6 bases). Looked up from germline, CDR1 is ENHRY and CDR2 is SYGVKD. This CDR3 has 14 amino acids. Trimming removed 7 bases at V and 3 bases at J, with 15 bases between. The CDR3 region is CAIKRGTREETQYF. CDR3 bases: TGTGCCATCAAAAGGGGGACAAGGGAAGAGACCCAGTACTTC.

The chain has TRBV18 and TRBJ2-1; 9 bases match TRBD1. V was pared by 1 base and J by 10 bases, with 2 bases of the junction left unmatched. The CDR3 is made up of 13 amino acids. Germline V gene lookup returns CDR1 KGHSH and CDR2 LQKENI. The CDR3 is CASSPLGTGEQFF. In DNA form, the CDR3 reads TGTGCCAGCTCACCACTGGGGACAGGGGAGCAGTTCTTC. The full variable domain, completed using reference TRBV18 and TRBJ2-1, is NAGVMQNPRHLVRRRGQEARLRCSPMKGHSHVYWYRQLPEEGLKFMVYLQKENIIDESGMPKERFSAEFPKEGPSILRIQQVVRGDSAAYFCASSPLGTGEQFFGPGTRLTVL.

The V call is TRBV7-9, the J call TRBJ1-6; D not resolved. CDR3 length equals 12 residues. V was clipped by 3 bases and J by 7 bases, with 4 bases between them. Germline values: CDR1 SEHNR, CDR2 FQNEAQ (reference sequence). The CDR3 is CASSLQNSPLHF. The CDR3 bases are TGTGCCAGCAGCTTGCAGAATTCACCCCTCCACTTT. Full variable domain (missing parts from reference TRBV7-9 and TRBJ1-6): DTGVSQNPRHKITKRGQNVTFRCDPISEHNRLYWYRQTLGQGPEFLTYFQNEAQLEKSRLLSDRFSAERPKGSFSTLEIQRTEQGDSAMYLCASSLQNSPLHFGNGTRLTVT.

J is TRBJ1-2 and V is TRBV21-1; the listed D gene, TRBD1, was not tested against the DNA. TRBV21-1 is shown as a pseudogene. The CDR3 has 12 residues. The CDR3 loop reads CASSKGQDPYTF. CDR3 nucleotide sequence: TGTGCCAGCAGCAAAGGACAGGATCCCTACACCTTC.

The chain couples TRBV11-2 to TRBJ1-2, with 7 bases aligning to TRBD1. The CDR3 is 17 amino acids. Unmatched junction bases numbered 15, after V lost 4 bases and J lost 4 bases. Per germline, CDR1 SGHAT and CDR2 FQNNGV. The CDR3 DNA sequence: TGTGCCAGCAGCTACGATTTCACAGGGGCCTCTTTCTATGGCTACACCTTC. Protein: CASSYDFTGASFYGYTF.

The gene calls are TRBV9 and TRBJ1-6; D possibly corresponds to TRBD1 (6 bases). Germline V gene sequence: CDR1 SGDLS, CDR2 YYNGEE. The ends were cut back, 9 bases at V and 4 bases at J, with 14 bases in the middle. The CDR3 spans 14 residues. In nucleotides, the CDR3 is TGTGCCAACCTCCCCGGGACATATAATTCACCCCTCCACTTT. Translating gives CANLPGTYNSPLHF. Full variable domain (remainder filled in from reference TRBV9 and TRBJ1-6): DSGVTQTPKHLITATGQRVTLRCSPRSGDLSVYWYQQSLDQGLQFLIQYYNGEERAKGNILERFSAQQFPDLHSELNLSSLELGDSALYFCANLPGTYNSPLHFGNGTRLTVT.

The chain joins TRBV6-6 to TRBJ1-3; D is ambiguous. Trimming took off 2 bases at V and 4 bases at J, with 9 bases between the two ends. The CDR3 runs to 14 residues. Germline CDR1 is MNHNY and CDR2 is SVGAGI (reference sequence). The CDR3 here is CASSYDIGGNTIYF. DNA for the CDR3: TGTGCCAGCAGTTACGACATCGGAGGAAACACCATATATTTT.

This clone was picked up one time. The genes are TRBV6-5 and TRBJ1-2, with no clear D. Germline V gene data show CDR1 as MNHEY and CDR2 as SVGAGI. V lost 0 bases to trimming and J lost 14 bases, with 16 bases between them. The CDR3 runs to 13 residues. For the CDR3, the DNA is TGTGCCAGCAGTTACTCGAGCGGTTATGGCTTAACCTTC. As protein: CASSYSSGYGLTF.

V and J are TRBV6-4 and TRBJ2-2; 8 positions agree with TRBD2. Looked up from germline, CDR1 is MRHNA and CDR2 is SNTAGT. The CDR3 sequence is 15 residues long. V dropped 5 bases and J dropped 5; count of bases not matched to a gene: 7. The CDR3 region is CASSLRGADTGELFF. CDR3 bases: TGTGCCAGCAGTTTGCGGGGGGCCGATACCGGGGAGCTGTTTTTT.

This clone showed up just once. This chain links TRBV6-5 with TRBJ2-1; no reliable D call. Per germline, CDR1 MNHEY and CDR2 SVGAGI. This CDR3 is 12 amino acids long. With 5 bases removed from V and 5 bases from J, the gap between germline ends came to 7 bases. The DNA for the CDR3 is TGTGCCAGCAGTCTATTGGACAATGAGCAGTTCTTC. This translates into CASSLLDNEQFF.

The chain couples TRBV19 to TRBJ2-3; the match to TRBD2 covers 12 bases. The CDR3 runs to 19 residues. J lost 0 bases, V lost 6 bases, and 13 bases had no gene match. The germline V gene has CDR1 LNHDA and CDR2 SQIVND (reference sequence). The CDR3: CASSRLAGALSTSTDTQYF. The CDR3 DNA reads as TGTGCCAGTAGCCGACTAGCGGGAGCCCTTTCGACTAGCACAGATACGCAGTATTTT.

CDR3 nucleotides: TGTGCCAGCAGCGTAGGGAGCCTTTCCAATCAGCCCCAGCATTTT. Amino acid sequence: CASSVGSLSNQPQHF. The rearrangement uses TRBV9 and TRBJ1-5; D uncertain. Trimming pared 0 bases from V and 3 bases from J, leaving 10 bases between. CDR1 SGDLS and CDR2 YYNGEE come from the germline V gene. This CDR3 spans 15 amino acids.

This CDR3 is CASSGRGLAGPSGSDTQYF. CDR3 nucleotides: TGTGCCAGCAGCGGGAGAGGACTAGCGGGCCCATCGGGATCAGATACGCAGTATTTT. J is TRBJ2-3 and V is TRBV9, with 11 bases lining up with TRBD2. Germline V lookup: CDR1 SGDLS, CDR2 YYNGEE. The length of the CDR3 is 19 residues. V was pared by 3 bases and J by 4 bases, with 16 bases of the junction left unmatched.

The rearrangement joins TRBV27 to TRBJ1-5; D remains ambiguous. There are 15 residues in the CDR3. CDR1 and CDR2 (germline): MNHEY, SMNVEV (reference sequence). Deletions cut 2 bases from V and 0 bases from J, with 8 bases between. This CDR3 reads CASSLEGFSNQPQHF. The CDR3 region has the DNA TGTGCCAGCAGTTTAGAGGGCTTTAGCAATCAGCCCCAGCATTTT.

The J gene is TRBJ2-2, the V gene TRBV11-2; 10 positions agree with TRBD1. CDR1 is SGHAT and CDR2 is FQNNGV in the germline V gene. The CDR3 has 16 amino acids. J gave up 4 bases and V 3 bases, and 5 bases lay outside the gene matches. DNA of the CDR3: TGTGCCAGCAGCTTTGCGGGACAGGGGTTCACCGGGGAGCTGTTTTTT. Translation: CASSFAGQGFTGELFF.

CDR3 amino acids: CASSLARQGAYEQYF. The CDR3, as DNA: TGTGCCAGCAGCTTAGCGAGGCAGGGGGCGTACGAGCAGTACTTC. This chain connects TRBV7-6 to TRBJ2-7; 8 nucleotides line up with TRBD1. Germline V gives CDR1 SGHVS, CDR2 FNYEAQ. V lost 0 bases, J lost 4 bases, and 5 bases stayed unmatched. The CDR3 is made up of 15 amino acids.

The V gene is TRBV9, the J gene TRBJ2-2; TRBD1 agrees at 7 bases. Germline V CDR1 and CDR2: SGDLS, YYNGEE. The CDR3 totals 16 residues. The J segment lost 2 bases and the V segment lost 4 bases, leaving 8 bases of the junction unmatched. The CDR3 DNA reads TGTGCCAGCAGCCGAGTAGGGGACAGCAACACCGGGGAGCTGTTTTTT. It codes for CASSRVGDSNTGELFF.

V usage is TRBV27 and J usage is TRBJ1-1; D possibly corresponds to TRBD1 (6 bases). CDR1 is MNHEY, CDR2 SMNVEV, per germline (reference sequence). The CDR3 has 14 amino acids. V was pared by 8 bases and J by 4 bases, with 17 bases between. The CDR3 DNA reads as TGTGCCAGCCCGGCTAGAAGGGGGATCACTGAAGCTTTCTTT. Its protein is CASPARRGITEAFF.

The chain employs TRBV4-1 and TRBJ1-2, with a tentative D call TRBD1 (5 bases). Germline V gene lookup returns CDR1 MGHRA and CDR2 YSYEKL. This CDR3 has 13 residues. Trimming removed 4 bases from V and 2 bases from J, with 8 bases in between. For the CDR3, the DNA is TGCGCCAGCAGCCGGGGGGACAACTATGGCTACACCTTC. Encoded protein: CASSRGDNYGYTF.

This chain joins TRBV4-3 and TRBJ2-1, with 14 positions matching TRBD2. The CDR3 totals 18 residues. The J segment lost 7 bases and the V segment lost 0 bases, leaving 8 bases of the junction unmatched. Germline V gene data show CDR1 as LGHNA and CDR2 as YSLEER. The CDR3 coding sequence is TGCGCCAGCAGCCAAGATTTGGCCGGGACTAGCGGGAGTAATGAGCAGTTCTTC. Protein product: CASSQDLAGTSGSNEQFF.